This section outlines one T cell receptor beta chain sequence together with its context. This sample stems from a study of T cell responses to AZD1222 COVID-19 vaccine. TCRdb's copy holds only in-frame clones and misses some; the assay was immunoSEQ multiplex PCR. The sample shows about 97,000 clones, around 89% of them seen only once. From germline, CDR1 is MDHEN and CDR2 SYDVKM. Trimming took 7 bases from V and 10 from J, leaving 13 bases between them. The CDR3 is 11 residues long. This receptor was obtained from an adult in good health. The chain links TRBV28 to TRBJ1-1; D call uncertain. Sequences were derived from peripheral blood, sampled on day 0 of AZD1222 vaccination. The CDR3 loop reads CASTQARGAFF. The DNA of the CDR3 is TGTGCCAGCACCCAGGCTAGAGGAGCTTTCTTT.